This T cell receptor beta chain was captured by sequencing in a study of blood T cells in healthy people across ages. Study-wide results and caveats: Because sorting was not performed, PBMCs prevented conclusive naive versus antigen-experienced comparison. When one million T cells were used, diversity estimates were thought to be underestimates. With age, beta diversity per million T cells declined roughly linearly, significantly by around 43.

Turning to this clonotype: Its antigen is still unknown.

The germline gives CDR1 SGHTA, CDR2 FQGNSA. V was shortened by 0 bases and J by 4 bases, with 10 bases between the two germline ends. The CDR3 length is 14 residues. The authors ran a second PCR of roughly 6 to 12 cycles using a sample-barcoded 5' primer and a J-beta primer mix. Each cDNA molecule was tagged by a template-switch adaptor with 12 random nucleotides. TCRdb processed the 5' RACE reads anew with MiXCR; each CDR3 protein has one entry. The table has about 640,000 distinct CDR3 sequences, 58% seen once. V usage is TRBV7-2 and J usage is TRBJ2-7, with D possibly being TRBD1 or TRBD2 (5 bases each). This receptor was identified in a man aged 55 to 70 in good health. Sequenced input: blood. CDR3 amino acids: CASSLAGRRYEQYF. The CDR3 bases are TGTGCCAGCAGCTTAGCGGGACGACGTTACGAGCAGTACTTC.